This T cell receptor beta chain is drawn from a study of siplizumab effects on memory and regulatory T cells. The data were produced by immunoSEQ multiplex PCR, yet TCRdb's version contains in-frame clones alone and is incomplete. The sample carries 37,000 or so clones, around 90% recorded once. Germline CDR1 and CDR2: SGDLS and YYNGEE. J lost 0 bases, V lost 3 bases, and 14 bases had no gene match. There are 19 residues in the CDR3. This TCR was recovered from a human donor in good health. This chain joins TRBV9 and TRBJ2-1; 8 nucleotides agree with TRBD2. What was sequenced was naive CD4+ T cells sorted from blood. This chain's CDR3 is CASSAPGGRGTFSYNEQFF. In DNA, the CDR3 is TGTGCCAGCAGCGCCCCGGGGGGGCGGGGGACCTTCTCCTACAATGAGCAGTTCTTC.